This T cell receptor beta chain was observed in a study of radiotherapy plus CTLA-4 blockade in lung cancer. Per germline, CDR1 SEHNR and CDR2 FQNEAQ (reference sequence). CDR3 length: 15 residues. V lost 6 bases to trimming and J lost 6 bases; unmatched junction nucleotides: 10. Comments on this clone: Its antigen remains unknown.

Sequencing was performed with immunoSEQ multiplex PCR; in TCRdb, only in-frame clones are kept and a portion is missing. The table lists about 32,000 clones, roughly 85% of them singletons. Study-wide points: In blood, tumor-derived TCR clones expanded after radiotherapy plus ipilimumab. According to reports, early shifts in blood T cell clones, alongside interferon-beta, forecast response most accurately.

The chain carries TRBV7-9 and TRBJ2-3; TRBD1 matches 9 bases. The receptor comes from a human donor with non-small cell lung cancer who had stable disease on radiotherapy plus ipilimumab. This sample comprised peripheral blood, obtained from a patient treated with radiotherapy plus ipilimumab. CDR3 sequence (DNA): TGTGCCAGCAGTTCTGACAGGGGGAATAGGGATACGCAGTATTTT. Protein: CASSSDRGNRDTQYF.